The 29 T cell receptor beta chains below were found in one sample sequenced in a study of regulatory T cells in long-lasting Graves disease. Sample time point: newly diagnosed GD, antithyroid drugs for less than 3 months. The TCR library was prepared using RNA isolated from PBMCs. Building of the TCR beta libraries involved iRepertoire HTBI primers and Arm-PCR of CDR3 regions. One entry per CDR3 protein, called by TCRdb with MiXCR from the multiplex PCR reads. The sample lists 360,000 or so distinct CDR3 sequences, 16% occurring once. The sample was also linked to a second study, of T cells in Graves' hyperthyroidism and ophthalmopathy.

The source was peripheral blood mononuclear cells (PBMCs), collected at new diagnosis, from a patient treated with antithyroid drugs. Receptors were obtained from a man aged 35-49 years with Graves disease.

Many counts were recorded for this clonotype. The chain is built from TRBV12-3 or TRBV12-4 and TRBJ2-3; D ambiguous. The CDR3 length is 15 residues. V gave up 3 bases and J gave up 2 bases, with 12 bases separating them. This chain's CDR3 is CASSFIPDLTDTQYF. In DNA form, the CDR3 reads TGTGCCAGCAGTTTTATCCCAGACCTCACAGATACGCAGTATTTT.

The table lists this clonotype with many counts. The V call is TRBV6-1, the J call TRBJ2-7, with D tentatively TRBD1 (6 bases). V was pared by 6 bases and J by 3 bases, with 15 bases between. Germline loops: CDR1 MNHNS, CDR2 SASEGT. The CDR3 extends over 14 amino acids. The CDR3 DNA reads TGTGCCAGCAGCCCTTTACAGGGTGGCTACGAGCAGTACTTC. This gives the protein CASSPLQGGYEQYF.

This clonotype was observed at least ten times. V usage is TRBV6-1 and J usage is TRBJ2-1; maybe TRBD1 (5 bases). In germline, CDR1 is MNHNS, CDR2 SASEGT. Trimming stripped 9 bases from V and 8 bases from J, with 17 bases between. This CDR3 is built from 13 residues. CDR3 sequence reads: CASSTATGDEQFF. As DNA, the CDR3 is TGTGCCAGTTCGACCGCAACAGGCGATGAGCAGTTCTTC.

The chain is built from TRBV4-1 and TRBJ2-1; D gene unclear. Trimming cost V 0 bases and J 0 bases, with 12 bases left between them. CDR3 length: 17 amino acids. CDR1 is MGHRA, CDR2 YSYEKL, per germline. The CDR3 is CASSQDRAASSYNEQFF. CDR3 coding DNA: TGCGCCAGCAGCCAAGATCGCGCCGCGAGCTCCTACAATGAGCAGTTCTTC.

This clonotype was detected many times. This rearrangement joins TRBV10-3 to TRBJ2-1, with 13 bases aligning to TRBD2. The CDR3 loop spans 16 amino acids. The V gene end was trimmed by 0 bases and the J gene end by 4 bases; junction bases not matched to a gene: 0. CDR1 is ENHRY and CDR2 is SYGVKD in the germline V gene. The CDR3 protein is CAISESGLAGYNEQFF. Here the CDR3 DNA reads TGTGCCATCAGTGAGTCGGGACTAGCGGGATACAATGAGCAGTTCTTC.

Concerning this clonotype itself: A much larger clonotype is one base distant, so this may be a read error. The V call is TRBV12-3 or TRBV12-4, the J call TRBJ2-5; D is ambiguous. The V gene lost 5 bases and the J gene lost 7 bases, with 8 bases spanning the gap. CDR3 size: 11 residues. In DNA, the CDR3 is TGTGCCAGCAGTCTCAGTCGGACCCAGTACTTC. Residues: CASSLSRTQYF.

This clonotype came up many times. CDR3 DNA: TGTGCCAGCAGGACAGGTCTCTCCTACAATGAGCAGTTCTTC. It translates to CASRTGLSYNEQFF. The chain is built from TRBV28 and TRBJ2-1, with D possibly TRBD1 on 6 matching bases. Trimming took off 6 bases at V and 0 bases at J, with 9 bases between the two ends. The germline V gene encodes CDR1 MDHEN and CDR2 SYDVKM. The CDR3 is made up of 14 amino acids.

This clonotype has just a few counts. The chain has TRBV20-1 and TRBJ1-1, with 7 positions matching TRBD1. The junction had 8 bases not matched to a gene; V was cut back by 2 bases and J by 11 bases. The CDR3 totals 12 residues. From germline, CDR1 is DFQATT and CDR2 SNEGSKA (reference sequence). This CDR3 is CSARMGQGVAFF. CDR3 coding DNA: TGCAGTGCTAGAATGGGGCAGGGGGTTGCTTTCTTT.

Here the CDR3 reads CASSVRSTGSGTDTQYF. In DNA, the CDR3 is TGTGCCAGCAGCGTCCGCTCGACAGGGTCCGGGACAGATACGCAGTATTTT. The chain recombines TRBV9 with TRBJ2-3; 7 positions agree with TRBD1. Germline V gene sequence: CDR1 SGDLS, CDR2 YYNGEE. The CDR3 covers 17 residues. V shed 2 bases, J shed 3 bases, and the junction held 12 bases outside the gene matches.

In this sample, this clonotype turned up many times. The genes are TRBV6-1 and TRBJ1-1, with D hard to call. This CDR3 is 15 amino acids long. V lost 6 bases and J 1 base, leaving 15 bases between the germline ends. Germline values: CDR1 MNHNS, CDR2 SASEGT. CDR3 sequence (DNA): TGTGCCAGCAGACCTATGCCTGGATCGAACACTGAAGCTTTCTTT. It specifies CASRPMPGSNTEAFF.

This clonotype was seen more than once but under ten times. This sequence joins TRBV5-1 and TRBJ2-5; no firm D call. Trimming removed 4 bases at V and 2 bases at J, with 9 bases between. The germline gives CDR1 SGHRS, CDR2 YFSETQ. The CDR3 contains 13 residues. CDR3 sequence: CASSPTPQETQYF. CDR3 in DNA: TGCGCCAGCAGCCCCACTCCACAAGAGACCCAGTACTTC.

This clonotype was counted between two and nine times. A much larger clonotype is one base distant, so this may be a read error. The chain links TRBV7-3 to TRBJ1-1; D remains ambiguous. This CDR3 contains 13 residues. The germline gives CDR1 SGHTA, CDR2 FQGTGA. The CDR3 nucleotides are TGTGTCAGCAGTGCCTCAATGAACACTGAAGCTTTCTTT. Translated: CVSSASMNTEAFF.

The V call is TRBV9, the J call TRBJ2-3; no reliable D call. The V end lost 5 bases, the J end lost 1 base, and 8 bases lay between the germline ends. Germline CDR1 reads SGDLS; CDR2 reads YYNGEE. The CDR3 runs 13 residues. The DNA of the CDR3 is TGTGCCAGCAGACCCTCAGGCACAGATACGCAGTATTTT. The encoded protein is CASRPSGTDTQYF. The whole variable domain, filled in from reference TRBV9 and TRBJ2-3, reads DSGVTQTPKHLITATGQRVTLRCSPRSGDLSVYWYQQSLDQGLQFLIQYYNGEERAKGNILERFSAQQFPDLHSELNLSSLELGDSALYFCASRPSGTDTQYFGPGTRLTVL.

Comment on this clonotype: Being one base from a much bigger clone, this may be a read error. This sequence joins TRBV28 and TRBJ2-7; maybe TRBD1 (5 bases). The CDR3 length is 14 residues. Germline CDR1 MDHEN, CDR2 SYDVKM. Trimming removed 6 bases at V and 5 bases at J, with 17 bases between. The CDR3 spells CASSQVNRNDEQYF. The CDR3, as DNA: TGTGCCAGCAGCCAAGTGAACAGGAACGACGAGCAGTACTTC.

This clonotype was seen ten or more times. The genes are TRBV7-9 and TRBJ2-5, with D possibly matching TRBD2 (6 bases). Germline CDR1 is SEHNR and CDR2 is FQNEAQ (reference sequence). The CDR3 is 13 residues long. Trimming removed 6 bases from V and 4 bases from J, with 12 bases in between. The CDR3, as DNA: TGTGCCAGCAGGGGGGGAGAGAGAGAGACCCAGTACTTC. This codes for CASRGGERETQYF.

CDR3 DNA sequence: TGTGCCAGCAGACGACAGGGGACTAGCAATCAGCCCCAGCATTTT. It translates to CASRRQGTSNQPQHF. The chain joins TRBV6-1 to TRBJ1-5; 8 bases are shared with TRBD1. The CDR3 spans 15 residues. J lost 0 bases, V lost 6 bases, and 4 bases had no gene match. CDR1 MNHNS and CDR2 SASEGT come from the germline V gene.

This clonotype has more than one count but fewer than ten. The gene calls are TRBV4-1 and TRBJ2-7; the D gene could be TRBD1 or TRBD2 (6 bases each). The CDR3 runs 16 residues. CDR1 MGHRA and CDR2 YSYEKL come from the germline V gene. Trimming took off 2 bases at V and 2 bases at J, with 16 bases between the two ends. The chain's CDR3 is CASSQTVGGGTYEQYF. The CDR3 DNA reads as TGCGCCAGCAGCCAAACTGTTGGAGGGGGGACCTACGAGCAGTACTTC.

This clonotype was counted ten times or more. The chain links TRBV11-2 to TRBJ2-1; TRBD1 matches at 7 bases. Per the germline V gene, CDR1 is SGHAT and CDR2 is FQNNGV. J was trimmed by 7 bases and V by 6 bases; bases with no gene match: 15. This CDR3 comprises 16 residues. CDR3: CASRPLGAGGRNEQFF. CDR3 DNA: TGTGCCAGCAGACCCCTCGGGGCAGGGGGTCGGAATGAGCAGTTCTTC.

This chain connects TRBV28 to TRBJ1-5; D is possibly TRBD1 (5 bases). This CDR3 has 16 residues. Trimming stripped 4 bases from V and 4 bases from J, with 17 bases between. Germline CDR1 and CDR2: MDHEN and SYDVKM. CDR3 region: CASSYLGTAKNQPQHF. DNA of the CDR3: TGTGCCAGCAGTTACCTCGGGACGGCCAAAAATCAGCCCCAGCATTTT.

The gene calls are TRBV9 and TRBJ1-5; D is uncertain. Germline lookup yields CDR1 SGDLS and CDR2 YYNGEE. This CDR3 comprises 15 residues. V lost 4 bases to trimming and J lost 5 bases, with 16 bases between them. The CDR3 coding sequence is TGTGCCAGCAGCCTCACGGCGGGAGAGGATCAGCCCCAGCATTTT. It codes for CASSLTAGEDQPQHF.

In DNA, the CDR3 is TGTGCCACCAGCACCCCGGACCAGAAAGGATCTGGAAACACCATATATTTT. It specifies CATSTPDQKGSGNTIYF. The J gene is TRBJ1-3, the V gene TRBV15, with D hard to call. Germline V lookup: CDR1 LNHNV, CDR2 YYDKDF (reference sequence). Trimming stripped 4 bases from V and 1 base from J, with 17 bases between. The CDR3 runs to 17 residues.

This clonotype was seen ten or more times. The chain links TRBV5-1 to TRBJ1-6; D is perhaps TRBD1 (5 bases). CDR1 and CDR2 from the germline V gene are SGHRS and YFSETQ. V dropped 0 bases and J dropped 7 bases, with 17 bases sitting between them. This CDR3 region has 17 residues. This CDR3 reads CASSLASVAQGNSPLHF. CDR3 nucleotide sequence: TGCGCCAGCAGCTTGGCCAGTGTCGCGCAGGGAAATTCACCCCTCCACTTT.

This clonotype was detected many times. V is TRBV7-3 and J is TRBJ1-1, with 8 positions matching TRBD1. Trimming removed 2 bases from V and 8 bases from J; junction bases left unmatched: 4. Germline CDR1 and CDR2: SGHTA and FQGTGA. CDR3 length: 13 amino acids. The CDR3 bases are TGTGCCAGCAGCTTAGCTCAGGGGGCGGAAGCTTTCTTT. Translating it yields CASSLAQGAEAFF.

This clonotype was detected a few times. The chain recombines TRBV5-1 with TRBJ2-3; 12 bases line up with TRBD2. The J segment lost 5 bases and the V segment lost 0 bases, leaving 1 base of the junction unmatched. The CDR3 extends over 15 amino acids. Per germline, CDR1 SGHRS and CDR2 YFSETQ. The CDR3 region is CASSLGTSGEDTQYF. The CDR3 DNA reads TGCGCCAGCAGCTTGGGGACTAGCGGGGAAGATACGCAGTATTTT. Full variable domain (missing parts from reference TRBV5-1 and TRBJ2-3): KAGVTQTPRYLIKTRGQQVTLSCSPISGHRSVSWYQQTPGQGLQFLFEYFSETQRNKGNFPGRFSGRQFSNSRSEMNVSTLELGDSALYLCASSLGTSGEDTQYFGPGTRLTVL.

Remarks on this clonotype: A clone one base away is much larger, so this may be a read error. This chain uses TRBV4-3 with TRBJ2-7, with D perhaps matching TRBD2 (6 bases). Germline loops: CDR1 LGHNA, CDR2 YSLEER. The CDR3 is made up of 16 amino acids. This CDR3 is CASSPTGGLSSYGQYF. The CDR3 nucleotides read TGCGCCAGCAGCCCCACCGGGGGACTCTCCTCCTACGGGCAGTACTTC.

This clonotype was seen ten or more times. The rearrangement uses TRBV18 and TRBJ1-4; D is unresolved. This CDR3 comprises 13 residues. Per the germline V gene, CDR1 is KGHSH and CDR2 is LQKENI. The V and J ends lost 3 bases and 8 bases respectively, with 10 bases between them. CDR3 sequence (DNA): TGTGCCAGCTCACCGCTAGCTGGGGAAAAACTGTTTTTT. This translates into CASSPLAGEKLFF.

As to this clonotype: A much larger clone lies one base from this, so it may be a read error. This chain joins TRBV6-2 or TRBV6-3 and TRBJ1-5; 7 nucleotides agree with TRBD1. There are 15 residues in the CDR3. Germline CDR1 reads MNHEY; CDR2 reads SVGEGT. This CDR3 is CASSSSNRGYQPRHF. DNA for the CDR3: TGTGCCAGCAGCTCTAGCAACAGGGGATATCAGCCCCGGCATTTT.

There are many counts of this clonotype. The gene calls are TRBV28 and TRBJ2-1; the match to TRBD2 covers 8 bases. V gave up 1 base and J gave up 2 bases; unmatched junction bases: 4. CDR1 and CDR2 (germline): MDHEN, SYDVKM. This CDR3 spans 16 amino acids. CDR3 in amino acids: CASSLFASGPYNEQFF. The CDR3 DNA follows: TGTGCCAGCAGTTTATTCGCTAGCGGGCCCTACAATGAGCAGTTCTTC. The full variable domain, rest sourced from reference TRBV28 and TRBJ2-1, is DVKVTQSSRYLVKRTGEKVFLECVQDMDHENMFWYRQDPGLGLRLIYFSYDVKMKEKGDIPEGYSVSREKKERFSLILESASTNQTSMYLCASSLFASGPYNEQFFGPGTRLTVL.

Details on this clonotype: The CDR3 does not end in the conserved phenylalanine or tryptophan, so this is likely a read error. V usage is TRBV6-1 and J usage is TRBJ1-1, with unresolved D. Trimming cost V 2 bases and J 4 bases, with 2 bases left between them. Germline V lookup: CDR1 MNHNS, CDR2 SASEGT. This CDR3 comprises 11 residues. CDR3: CASSEITEAFL. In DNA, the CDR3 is TGTGCCAGCAGTGAAATCACTGAAGCTTTCCTT.